The source of this T cell receptor beta chain is a study of multiple sclerosis patients with progressive multifocal leukoencephalopathy. Time point meaning: before natalizumab initiation. Clones were sequenced by immunoSEQ multiplex PCR, and TCRdb holds only the in-frame ones, with some missing. The table includes 25,000 to 30,000 clones, 85% to 90% detected once. As concerns this clone: Its target is not known.

V gave up 3 bases and J gave up 10 bases, with 10 bases separating them. Germline lookup yields CDR1 SGHTA and CDR2 FQGNSA. This CDR3 contains 12 residues. Whole-study findings and limits: Lower normalized Shannon entropy suggested reduced TRB diversity in most PML patients.

The rearrangement links TRBV7-2 to TRBJ2-1, with a possible D match to TRBD2 (6 bases). The source of this sequence is a human donor with multiple sclerosis. Sample: PBMCs. The DNA of the CDR3 is TGTGCCAGCAGCTTTAACGGGGGAGAGCAGTTCTTC. Amino acids: CASSFNGGEQFF.